These T cell receptor beta chains were read from a single sample in a study of patients and donors after allogeneic stem cell transplantation. TCRdb reanalysed the RT-PCR reads using MiXCR and keeps one entry per CDR3 protein. This table holds 50,000 to 60,000 distinct CDR3 sequences, approximately 12% found once. The sample taken for sequencing was blood, either unsorted or a sorted T cell fraction (not recorded which). The receptors originated from a human donor who was either an allogeneic HSCT recipient or a stem cell or donor lymphocyte infusion donor (not recorded which). It is not recorded whose cells these are; they may come from a transplant donor. Each CDR3 is given with its conserved first and last residue. A D gene is named only where the DNA matches it firmly. Expanded clones get a size class; other rows say once, few or many, or leave the size out.

>TRBJ1-2|few|TRBD1|TRBV27
CASSLLQGANGYTF
TGTGCCAGCAGTTTATTGCAGGGGGCTAATGGCTACACCTTC
>TRBJ2-1|many|-|TRBV7-2
CASTVEHNEQFF
TGTGCCAGCACGGTGGAGCACAATGAGCAGTTCTTC
>TRBJ1-2|many|-|TRBV7-9
CASSLEGTSGYTF
TGTGCCAGCAGCTTAGAGGGAACGTCGGGCTACACCTTC
>TRBJ1-1|few|-|TRBV14
CASRPRQLMNTEAFF
TGTGCCAGCAGACCCAGACAGTTGATGAACACTGAAGCTTTCTTT
>TRBJ2-1|-|-|TRBV25-1
CASSESPVTYNEQFF
TGTGCCAGCAGTGAGTCTCCGGTTACCTACAATGAGCAGTTCTTC
>TRBJ2-2|-|TRBD2|TRBV27
CASSPGTTNTGELFF
TGTGCCAGCAGTCCCGGGACTACTAACACCGGGGAGCTGTTTTTT
>TRBJ1-1|many|-|TRBV20-1
CSARVPQGTEAFF
TGCAGTGCTAGAGTGCCACAGGGCACTGAAGCTTTCTTT
>TRBJ2-3|many|TRBD2|TRBV5-1
CASSLRAGGPTDTQYF
TGCGCCAGCAGCTTGCGGGCGGGAGGGCCGACAGATACGCAGTATTTT
>TRBJ2-1|-|-|TRBV12-3/TRBV12-4
CAILPWTNIGPEQFF
TGTGCCATACTCCCCTGGACAAACATCGGCCCTGAGCAGTTCTTC
>TRBJ1-4|many|-|TRBV29-1
CSVGTGTSF
-
>TRBJ1-1|many|-|TRBV9
CASSVAAWNTEAFF
TGTGCCAGCAGCGTAGCTGCGTGGAACACTGAAGCTTTCTTT
>TRBJ1-1|-|-|TRBV19
CASTVNRNTEAFF
TGTGCCAGTACGGTTAACCGAAACACTGAAGCTTTCTTT
>TRBJ2-3|few|TRBD2|TRBV27
CASSFLADADTQYF
TGTGCCAGCAGTTTCCTAGCGGACGCAGATACGCAGTATTTT
>TRBJ2-4|many|-|TRBV7-2
CASSLHQVKNIQYF
TGTGCCAGCAGCTTACATCAGGTTAAAAACATTCAGTACTTC
>TRBJ2-1|-|-|TRBV5-8
CASSLITFNEQFF
TGTGCCAGCAGCTTAATCACCTTCAATGAGCAGTTCTTC
>TRBJ1-5|-|TRBD1|TRBV27
CASSPRQGHGVHRNQPQHF
TGTGCCAGCAGTCCACGACAGGGACACGGGGTTCATCGCAATCAGCCCCAGCATTTT
>TRBJ2-1|many|TRBD2|TRBV27
CASSPSLAGAGEQFF
TGTGCCAGCAGTCCGAGTCTAGCGGGAGCAGGTGAGCAGTTCTTC
>TRBJ1-3|many|TRBD1|TRBV12-3/TRBV12-4
CASTTGRDGSIYF
TGTGCCAGTACGACAGGGAGGGACGGTTCCATATATTTT
>TRBJ2-5|few|-|TRBV10-2
CASQRAGETQYF
TGCGCCAGCCAAAGGGCCGGGGAGACCCAGTACTTC
>TRBJ1-2|few|-|TRBV3-1
CASSQVGGNYGYTF
TGTGCCAGCAGCCAAGTCGGGGGCAACTATGGCTACACCTTC
>TRBJ2-1|-|TRBD2|TRBV9
CASSGRETVNEQFF
TGTGCCAGCAGCGGGCGGGAGACTGTTAATGAGCAGTTCTTC